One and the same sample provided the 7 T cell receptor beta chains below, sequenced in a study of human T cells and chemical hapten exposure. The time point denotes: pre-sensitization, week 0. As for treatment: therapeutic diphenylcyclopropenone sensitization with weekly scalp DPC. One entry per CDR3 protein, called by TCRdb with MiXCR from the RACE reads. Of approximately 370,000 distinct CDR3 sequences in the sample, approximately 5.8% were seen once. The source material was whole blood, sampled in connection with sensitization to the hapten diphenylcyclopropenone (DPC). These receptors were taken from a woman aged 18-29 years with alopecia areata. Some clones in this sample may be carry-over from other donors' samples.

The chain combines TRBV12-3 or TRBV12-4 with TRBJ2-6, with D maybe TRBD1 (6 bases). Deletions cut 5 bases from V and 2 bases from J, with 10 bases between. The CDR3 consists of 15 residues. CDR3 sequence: CASSNEGAGANVLTF. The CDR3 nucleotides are TGTGCCAGCAGTAATGAGGGGGCTGGGGCCAACGTCCTGACTTTC.

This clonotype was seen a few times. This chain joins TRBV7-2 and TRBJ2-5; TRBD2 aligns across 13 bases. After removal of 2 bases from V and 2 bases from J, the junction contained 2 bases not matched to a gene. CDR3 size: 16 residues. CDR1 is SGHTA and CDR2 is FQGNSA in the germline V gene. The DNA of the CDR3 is TGTGCCAGCAGCTTAATACTAGCGGGGGGGCAAGAGACCCAGTACTTC. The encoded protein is CASSLILAGGQETQYF.

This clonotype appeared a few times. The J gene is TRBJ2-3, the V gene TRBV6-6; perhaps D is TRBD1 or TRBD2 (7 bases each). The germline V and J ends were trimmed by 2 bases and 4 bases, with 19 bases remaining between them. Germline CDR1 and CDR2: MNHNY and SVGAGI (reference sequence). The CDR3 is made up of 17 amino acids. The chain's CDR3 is CASSYPVTGREADTQYF. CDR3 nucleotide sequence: TGTGCCAGCAGTTACCCGGTGACAGGGAGGGAGGCAGATACGCAGTATTTT.

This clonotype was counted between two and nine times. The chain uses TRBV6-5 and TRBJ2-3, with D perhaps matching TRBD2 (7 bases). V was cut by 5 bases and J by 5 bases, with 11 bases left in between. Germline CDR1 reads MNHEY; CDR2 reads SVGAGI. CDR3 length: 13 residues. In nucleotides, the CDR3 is TGTGCCAGCAGTCGGGGGGCCTTAGATACGCAGTATTTT. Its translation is CASSRGALDTQYF.

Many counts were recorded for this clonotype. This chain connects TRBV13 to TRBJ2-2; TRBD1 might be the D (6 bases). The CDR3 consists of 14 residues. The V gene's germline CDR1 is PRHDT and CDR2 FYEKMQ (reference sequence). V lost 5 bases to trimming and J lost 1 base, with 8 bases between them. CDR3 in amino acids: CASSGQWNTGELFF. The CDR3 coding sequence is TGTGCCAGCAGCGGACAGTGGAACACCGGGGAGCTGTTTTTT.

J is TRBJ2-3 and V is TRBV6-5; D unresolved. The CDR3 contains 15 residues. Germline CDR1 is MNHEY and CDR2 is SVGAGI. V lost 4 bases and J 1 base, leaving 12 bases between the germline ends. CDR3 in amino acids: CASSFGDPGTDTQYF. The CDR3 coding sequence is TGTGCCAGCAGTTTTGGAGATCCCGGCACAGATACGCAGTATTTT.

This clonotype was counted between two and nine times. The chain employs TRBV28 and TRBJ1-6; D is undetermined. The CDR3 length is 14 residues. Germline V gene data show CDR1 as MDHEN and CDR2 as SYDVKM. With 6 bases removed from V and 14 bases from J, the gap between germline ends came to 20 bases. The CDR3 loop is CASSTDVGWGTLHF. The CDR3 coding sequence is TGTGCCAGCAGCACGGACGTAGGATGGGGTACCCTCCACTTT.